This passage covers 5 T cell receptor beta chains from one sample sequenced in a study of graft-versus-host responses after intestinal transplantation. TCRdb's table, derived via immunoSEQ multiplex PCR, lists solely in-frame clones and lacks some. The table has under 100,000 clones, 85% to 95% seen once. Their cognate antigens are unknown. The input for sequencing was unstimulated CD8+ T cells sorted from spleen or lymph node cells, taken before transplant. Receptor source: a human donor who was the organ donor for an intestinal transplant.

The rearrangement uses TRBV13 and TRBJ2-7; tentative D call: TRBD1 (5 bases). V gave up 3 bases and J gave up 2 bases, with 11 bases separating them. The CDR3 has 14 residues. Germline-derived CDR1 and CDR2 are PRHDT and FYEKMQ (reference sequence). CDR3 DNA sequence: TGTGCCAGCAGCTTTGGGCCAGGGCCCTACGAGCAGTACTTC. This translates into CASSFGPGPYEQYF.

The chain joins TRBV19 to TRBJ2-7; D is perhaps TRBD2 (7 bases). This CDR3 contains 14 residues. Trimming cost V 6 bases and J 5 bases, with 17 bases left between them. Per the germline V gene, CDR1 is LNHDA and CDR2 is SQIVND (reference sequence). The CDR3 spells CASRISGGADEQYF. As DNA, the CDR3 is TGTGCCAGTAGGATTAGTGGGGGGGCCGACGAGCAGTACTTC.

The CDR3 DNA follows: TGTGCCAGCAGCTGGACAGTCAATGAGCAGTTCTTC. Translation: CASSWTVNEQFF. The J gene is TRBJ2-1, the V gene TRBV11-2; maybe TRBD1 (6 bases). V was clipped by 4 bases and J by 6 bases, with 7 bases between them. The germline gives CDR1 SGHAT, CDR2 FQNNGV. The CDR3 is 12 residues long. Variable domain in full (rest from reference TRBV11-2 and TRBJ2-1): EAGVAQSPRYKIIEKRQSVAFWCNPISGHATLYWYQQILGQGPKLLIQFQNNGVVDDSQLPKDRFSAERLKGVDSTLKIQPAKLEDSAVYLCASSWTVNEQFFGPGTRLTVL.

The V gene is TRBV7-9, the J gene TRBJ1-5; TRBD1 is a possible D gene (6 bases). Trimming took off 1 base at V and 2 bases at J, with 12 bases between the two ends. This CDR3 region has 16 residues. Germline CDR1 reads SEHNR; CDR2 reads FQNEAQ (reference sequence). The CDR3 loop reads CASSLVGALGNQPQHF. CDR3 coding DNA: TGTGCCAGCAGCTTAGTGGGGGCCTTGGGCAATCAGCCCCAGCATTTT.

The rearrangement joins TRBV11-2 to TRBJ2-1; D uncertain. V was clipped by 5 bases and J by 5 bases, with 4 bases between them. The CDR3 spans 11 residues. Germline CDR1 SGHAT, CDR2 FQNNGV. The CDR3 region has the DNA TGTGCCAGCAGCCTTAACAATGAGCAGTTCTTC. It translates to CASSLNNEQFF.